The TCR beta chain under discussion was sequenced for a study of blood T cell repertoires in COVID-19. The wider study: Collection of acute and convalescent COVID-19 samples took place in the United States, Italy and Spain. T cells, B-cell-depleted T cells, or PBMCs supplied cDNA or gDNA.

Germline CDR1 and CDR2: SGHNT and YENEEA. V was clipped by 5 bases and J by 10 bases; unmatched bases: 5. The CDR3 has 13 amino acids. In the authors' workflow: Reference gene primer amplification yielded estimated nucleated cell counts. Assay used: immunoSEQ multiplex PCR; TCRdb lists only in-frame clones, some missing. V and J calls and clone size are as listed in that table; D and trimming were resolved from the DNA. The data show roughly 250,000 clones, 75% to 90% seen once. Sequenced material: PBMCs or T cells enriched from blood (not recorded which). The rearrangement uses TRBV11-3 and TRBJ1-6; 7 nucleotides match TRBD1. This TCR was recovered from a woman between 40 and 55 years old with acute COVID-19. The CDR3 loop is CASSTRQGSPLHF. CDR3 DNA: TGTGCCAGCAGCACGCGACAGGGATCACCCCTCCACTTT.